This T cell receptor (beta chain) derives from a study of blood T cell repertoires in COVID-19. Study-wide context: Material from acute and convalescent COVID-19 was sourced from the United States, Italy and Spain. PBMCs, B-cell-depleted T cells, or T cells provided the cDNA or gDNA that made up the material.

The authors' processing: The assay estimated nucleated cells by amplifying reference gene primers. Produced via immunoSEQ multiplex PCR; TCRdb's table is partial and in-frame only. From that table come the V and J calls and clone size; the DNA was used to work out D and trimming. The sample gives tens of thousands of clones, about nine tenths of which show up once; 1% to 1.5% is in the top ten. The CDR3 loop spans 16 amino acids. Trimming left V 5 bases short and J 2 bases short, with 17 bases between. Germline V CDR1 and CDR2: SGHTA, FQGTGA. V usage is TRBV7-3 and J usage is TRBJ2-3, with D maybe TRBD1 (7 bases). Sequencing was carried out using peripheral blood. This receptor was identified in a woman aged 80 or older with acute or convalescent COVID-19. The CDR3 here is CASSILGGGNTDTQYF. The DNA for the CDR3 is TGTGCCAGCAGCATCCTAGGGGGCGGGAACACAGATACGCAGTATTTT.